Included here is one T cell receptor beta chain sequence, with context. It lacks a known antigen. No base quality information exists; no much larger clone differs at one position. This record comes from a study of T cell responses to AZD1222 COVID-19 vaccine (dated by TCRdb to the early 2020s). Some background on the complete study: Because spike-specific TCR depth and breadth did not differ between the two schedules, AZD1222 recipients who got a second dose at roughly 4 weeks were pooled with those who got a second dose at roughly 12 weeks. Trial participants were enrolled by age into subgroups of 18-55, 56-69 and 70-plus years, and 148, 28 and 57 TCR-sequenced participants, respectively, were included in these subgroups. A total of approximately 240 trial participants underwent TCR sequencing, of whom 200 to 220 received two doses of AZD1222 and about 25 received two doses of the MenACWY control vaccine.

Overall study results and their limits: After two AZD1222 doses, both the breadth and the depth of spike-specific TCRs were significantly higher than at day 0 and than in MenACWY recipients. CD4 TCRs associated with the vaccine covered the entire spike protein, and the dominant responses were in regions 160-218 and 743-854. Epitopes outside the regions mutated in the B.1.351 and B.1.1.7 variants were reportedly recognized by nearly half of the unique spike-specific TCRs. Participants were mostly white British, with more females than males. The authors suggested clonal diversity may have been underestimated. Conclusions about previously exposed vaccinees were limited because only six AZD1222 recipients were SARS-CoV-2 seropositive at baseline. Because no samples from the day 14 peak response were available, repertoires could be characterized only after the peak T cell response. The 56-69-year group was small, and its depth increase did not reach significance, likely because of low power.

The junction shows trimming of 5 bases on V and 6 bases on J, plus 13 bases between the germline ends. CDR1 is given as SGHVS and CDR2 as FNYEAQ, both from the germline V gene. The CDR3 sequence holds 14 residues, the cysteine and phenylalanine included. Left in the record is the CDR3 DNA by itself, 42 bases read in frame from the first base. The time point tag for this specimen amounts to: baseline before first vaccination. Vaccinee samples were obtained from the UK trials COV001 and COV002, which included a single-blind randomized controlled phase 2/3 trial of AZD1222 (ChAdOx1 nCoV-19) in healthy adults. For TCRbeta chain sequencing, PBMC samples were collected from trial participants at day 0 and at day 28 after the second dose. The CDR3 regions of human TCRbeta chains were analyzed by immunosequencing. Per the original workflow: Repertoire TCRs were matched against a reference library of SARS-CoV-2-specific TCRs generated with the MIRA antigen-specificity platform. Breadth meant the fraction of unique TCRs that were SARS-CoV-2-associated, whereas depth meant the fraction of total T cells that were SARS-CoV-2-associated. Using the MIRA data, each spike-specific TCR was assigned both to the spike region to which the TCR was reactive and to a CD4 or CD8 class. Log10-transformed breadth and depth values were compared by one-way ANOVA with Sidak's multiple comparisons tests. TCRdb obtained this table from immuneACCESS and retained in-frame rearrangements with V and J assigned. These tables miss some clones; where compared with another copy, unresolved V genes account for less than half of the shortfall, and the remainder is unexplained. The V and J calls and the clone size are those of that table, but D and trimming were determined from the DNA. This sample has around 150,000 clones in its table, and roughly 92% of those were observed once. The ten largest clones add up to approximately 0.64% of the sample.

This sequence was found in an adult in good health. The rearranged segments are TRBV7-6 and TRBJ2-2; TRBD1 is a possible D gene, resting on 5 matching bases. Sequences were derived from peripheral blood, sampled on day 0 of AZD1222 vaccination. In nucleotide form, the sequence is TGTGCCAGCAGCCAAGACAGAAGGGCCGGGGAGCTGTTTTTT. Protein translation: CASSQDRRAGELFF.